The rows below give T cell receptor beta chains drawn from one sample of a study of blood T cell repertoires in COVID-19. Here immunoSEQ multiplex PCR was the method, and the copy in TCRdb shows in-frame clones only, minus some. The data show some 220,000 clones, with 82% seen just once and 5.2% held by the top ten. Sequencing used peripheral blood. Source of these receptors: a woman aged 65 to 85 with COVID-19, enrolled during active disease. Each CDR3 is given with its conserved first and last residue.

>16|TRBV7-8
CASSFAGEASGNTIYF
>15|TRBV29-1
CSVEVGQASYNEQFF
>15|TRBV6-6
CASSYRGRSNQPQHF
>13|TRBV27
CASSSDSEYGYTF
>17|TRBV4-1
CASSQGPGIIVPHEQYF
>14|TRBV11-2
CASSLNSLNTEAFF
>13|TRBV6-2/TRBV6-3
CASSWGQFYEQYF
>18|TRBV7-9
CASSLFSGRPRDRDTQYF
>15|TRBV7-2
CASSFHGIQGNIQYF
>13|TRBV9
CASSSLTTGELFF
>14|TRBV29-1
CSVRTGTSGNTIYF
>16|TRBV19
CASSKQGARSGNTIYF
>12|TRBV5-4
CASSGLSVEQFF
>14|TRBV5-1
CASSTGQGNYGYTF
>17|TRBV19
CASFPRTGGNSNQPQHF
>15|TRBV6-2/TRBV6-3
CASSVLPGSKTEAFF
>13|TRBV7-6
CASSQDRGSPLHF
>16|TRBV6-1
CASSESIAPGQETQYF